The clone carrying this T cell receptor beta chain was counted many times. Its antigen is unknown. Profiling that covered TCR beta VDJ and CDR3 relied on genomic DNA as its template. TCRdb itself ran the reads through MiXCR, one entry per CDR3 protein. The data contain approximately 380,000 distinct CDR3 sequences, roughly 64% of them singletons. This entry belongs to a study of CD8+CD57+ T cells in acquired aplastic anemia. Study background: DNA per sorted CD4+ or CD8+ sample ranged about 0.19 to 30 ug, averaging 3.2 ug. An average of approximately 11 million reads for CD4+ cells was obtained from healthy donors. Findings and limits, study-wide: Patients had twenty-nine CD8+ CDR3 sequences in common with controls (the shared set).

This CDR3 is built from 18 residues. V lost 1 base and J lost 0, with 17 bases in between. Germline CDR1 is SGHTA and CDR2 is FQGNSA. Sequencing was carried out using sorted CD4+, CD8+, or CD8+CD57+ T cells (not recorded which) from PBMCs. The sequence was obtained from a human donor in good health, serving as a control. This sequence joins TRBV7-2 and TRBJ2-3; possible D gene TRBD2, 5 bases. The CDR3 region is CASSLGGGDSSSTDTQYF. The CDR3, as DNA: TGTGCCAGCAGCTTAGGAGGAGGAGACTCCTCTAGCACAGATACGCAGTATTTT.